This paragraph covers one TCR beta chain sequence. This receptor's antigen is unknown. No base qualities exist here, and no much larger clone lies one base off it. The CDR3 has 15 amino acids, counting the end cysteine and phenylalanine. Just CDR3 DNA is preserved here, 45 bases in frame from base 1. CDR1 and CDR2, per the germline V gene (reference sequence), are SEHNR and FQNEAQ. For this chain, trimming is 1 base at the V end and 2 bases at the J end, and the number of junction bases without a gene match is 3. TCRbeta CDR3 regions were amplified from genomic DNA by means of the immunoSEQ Assay, a bias-controlled multiplex PCR. The study's processing was this. Nucleated cell counts per sample were estimated from amplification of reference gene primers within the assay. To quantify the absolute abundance of each unique TCRbeta CDR3 rearrangement, sequence reads were collapsed and filtered. For each sample, productive Simpson clonality was calculated by taking the square root of Simpson's diversity index across productive rearrangements. TCRdb provides this immuneACCESS table in a form limited to in-frame rearrangements. Some clones are lacking; in checked studies, under half of them reflect an unresolved V gene, and why the rest are absent is not known. The V and J calls and clone size come from that table; D and trimming were worked out from the DNA. This sample lists 250,000 to 300,000 clones; less than 90% were detected once. About 4.6% of the sample belongs to the ten largest clones.

Samples from volunteer blood donors who had recovered from COVID-19 were contributed by a second Seattle source. The collaborating institutions used their own protocols to collect whole blood in K2EDTA tubes. Collaborator samples were shipped for TCRbeta analysis as frozen whole blood, isolated PBMCs, or DNA extracted from either sample type. This entry belongs to a study of blood T cell repertoires in COVID-19 (TCRdb year 2020). In the study overall: The collaborator samples originated in the United States, Italy and Spain and spanned the acute and convalescent phases of COVID-19. Where available, HLA class I and class II types were taken from metadata supplied by the sample provider and were not determined by assay-based typing. Nearly every sample came with metadata listing a de-identified subject ID, COVID-19 status, age in years and sex. Subjects who had been exposed to COVID-19, were actively infected with it, or had recovered from it provided the deeply sampled blood TCRbeta repertoires that made up the dataset. The samples were drawn from two sources: the first 160 participants of the ongoing ImmuneRACE study, and approximately 1,300 subjects contributed by 6 global collaborators. The repertoires were released in a freely available public database meant as a resource for research on the immune response to SARS-CoV-2. The material from the prospective study consisted of cDNA or gDNA derived from T cells, B-cell-depleted T cells, or PBMCs.

Findings and caveats that apply to the study as a whole: How much clinical and demographic metadata was included differed by source and by participant, and the metadata was provided uncurated.

Sequenced material: peripheral blood. The TCR comes from a man aged 60-69 years who had recovered from COVID-19. In this chain, TRBV7-9 is recombined with TRBJ1-1, and 8 bases in between align with TRBD1. The nucleotides are TGTGCCAGCAGCTTAGTAGGACAGGGAAACACTGAAGCTTTCTTT. It translates as CASSLVGQGNTEAFF.